These 18 T cell receptor beta chains were sequenced from one sample in a study of blood T cell repertoires in COVID-19. Sequenced by immunoSEQ multiplex PCR; TCRdb stores in-frame clones only, minus some. This repertoire shows 250,000 or so clones, more than 70% found once; its top ten account for around 0.99%. Sequences were obtained from peripheral blood. These receptors were collected from a middle-aged woman who had recovered from COVID-19.

The V call is TRBV7-6, the J call TRBJ1-5; D not resolved. This CDR3 contains 13 residues. The V gene lost 1 base and the J gene lost 3 bases, with 4 bases spanning the gap. In germline, CDR1 is SGHVS, CDR2 FNYEAQ. The CDR3 protein is CASSLGLNQPQHF. In nucleotides, the CDR3 is TGTGCCAGCAGCTTAGGGCTCAATCAGCCCCAGCATTTT.

The V call is TRBV3-1 (or the pseudogene TRBV3-2), the J call TRBJ1-1; TRBD1 agrees at 11 bases. Germline V gene data show CDR1 as LGHDT and CDR2 as YNNKEL (reference sequence). V shed 4 bases, J shed 4 bases, and the junction held 5 bases outside the gene matches. This CDR3 has 15 amino acids. CDR3 residues: CASSRGGQGATEAFF. As DNA, the CDR3 is TGTGCCAGCAGCCGTGGAGGACAGGGGGCCACTGAAGCTTTCTTT.

The gene calls are TRBV11-1 and TRBJ2-5, with D tentatively TRBD2 (6 bases). Between the trimmed V and J ends, which lost 5 bases and 2 bases, there was a span of 12 bases. From germline, CDR1 is SGHAT and CDR2 FQDESV (reference sequence). CDR3 size: 14 residues. CDR3 sequence (DNA): TGTGCCAGCAGCCAACCCGGACTACAAGAGACCCAGTACTTC. Amino acids: CASSQPGLQETQYF.

This clone was seen only once. The V call is TRBV4-3, the J call TRBJ1-3, with D possibly TRBD1 on 6 matching bases. Germline V CDR1 and CDR2: LGHNA, YSLEER. With 5 bases removed from V and 4 bases from J, the gap between germline ends came to 15 bases. There are 15 residues in the CDR3. The CDR3 DNA follows: TGCGCCAGCAGCACTTCACAGGGACGAGGAAACACCATATATTTT. This gives the protein CASSTSQGRGNTIYF.

The J gene is TRBJ1-6, the V gene TRBV27; 7 nucleotides align to TRBD1. J was trimmed by 13 bases and V by 6 bases; bases with no gene match: 9. This CDR3 contains 13 residues. Germline V CDR1 and CDR2: MNHEY, SMNVEV (reference sequence). The CDR3 spells CASRTGRLLPLHF. In nucleotides, the CDR3 is TGTGCCAGCAGGACAGGGAGGTTGCTCCCCCTCCACTTT.

The rearrangement links TRBV7-8 to TRBJ1-1, with D maybe TRBD1 (6 bases). Trimming pared 0 bases from V and 6 bases from J, leaving 14 bases between. Looked up from germline, CDR1 is SGHVS and CDR2 is FQNEAQ. CDR3 length: 15 amino acids. The CDR3 DNA follows: TGTGCCAGCAGCTTAGCATGGCGGGGGGCAGCTGAAGCTTTCTTT. Amino acid sequence: CASSLAWRGAAEAFF.

V and J are TRBV4-3 and TRBJ1-2, with D perhaps TRBD1 (5 bases). The CDR3 covers 14 residues. Germline lookup yields CDR1 LGHNA and CDR2 YSLEER. Between the trimmed V and J ends, which lost 5 bases and 8 bases, there was a span of 18 bases. As DNA, the CDR3 is TGCGCCAGCAGCACAGGACCGACCCCATCGGGCTACACCTTC. Translating it yields CASSTGPTPSGYTF.

The genes are TRBV9 and TRBJ2-6; D might be TRBD2 (6 bases). V dropped 3 bases and J dropped 0 bases, with 13 bases sitting between them. This CDR3 region has 17 residues. Germline V CDR1 and CDR2: SGDLS, YYNGEE. CDR3 nucleotide sequence: TGTGCCAGCAGCGCCCCCCCCGGGGGCTCTGGGGCCAACGTCCTGACTTTC. Protein: CASSAPPGGSGANVLTF.

V is TRBV7-9 and J is TRBJ2-3, with D maybe TRBD2 (5 bases). V was shortened by 1 base and J by 1 base, with 6 bases between the two germline ends. The CDR3 consists of 14 residues. Germline V lookup: CDR1 SEHNR, CDR2 FQNEAQ (reference sequence). CDR3 amino acids: CASSLVRGTDTQYF. The CDR3 bases are TGTGCCAGCAGCTTAGTGCGGGGCACAGATACGCAGTATTTT. Using reference TRBV7-9 and TRBJ2-3 for the parts outside the CDR3, the full variable domain is DTGVSQNPRHKITKRGQNVTFRCDPISEHNRLYWYRQTLGQGPEFLTYFQNEAQLEKSRLLSDRFSAERPKGSFSTLEIQRTEQGDSAMYLCASSLVRGTDTQYFGPGTRLTVL.

This clone has only a few counts. V usage is TRBV19 and J usage is TRBJ2-1, with a tentative D call TRBD2 (6 bases). Germline CDR1 and CDR2: LNHDA and SQIVND (reference sequence). V lost 7 bases, J lost 9 bases, and 13 bases lay in between. This CDR3 is built from 12 residues. CDR3 in amino acids: CASNPAGGEQFF. CDR3 bases: TGTGCCAGTAACCCAGCGGGCGGTGAGCAGTTCTTC.

This chain joins TRBV7-2 and TRBJ1-5, with D possibly TRBD1 on 5 matching bases. V lost 3 bases and J 0 bases, leaving 9 bases between the germline ends. This CDR3 has 15 residues. Germline-derived CDR1 and CDR2 are SGHTA and FQGNSA. CDR3 nucleotide sequence: TGTGCCAGCAGCTTGCGGGGCTATAGCAATCAGCCCCAGCATTTT. Amino acids: CASSLRGYSNQPQHF.

The chain has TRBV4-1 and TRBJ2-1; 8 bases line up with TRBD2. The CDR3 covers 13 residues. The V segment lost 2 bases and the J segment 10 bases; nucleotides outside the gene matches: 4. Germline V CDR1 and CDR2: MGHRA, YSYEKL. In DNA form, the CDR3 reads TGCGCCAGCAGCCAAACTAGCGGTCACGAGCAGTTCTTC. Translation: CASSQTSGHEQFF.

The genes are TRBV19 and TRBJ1-2, with unresolved D. This CDR3 contains 15 residues. Germline CDR1 is LNHDA and CDR2 is SQIVND (reference sequence). The V and J ends lost 7 bases and 0 bases respectively, with 15 bases between them. The CDR3 here is CASTSLDTSNYGYTF. CDR3 nucleotide sequence: TGTGCCAGTACCTCCCTCGATACTTCTAACTATGGCTACACCTTC.

CDR3 nucleotide sequence: TGCAGCGTTGTGGGGGGGCCAACTAATGAAAAACTGTTTTTT. Translating it yields CSVVGGPTNEKLFF. V and J are TRBV29-1 and TRBJ1-4; the D gene is possibly TRBD1 (6 bases). Germline lookup yields CDR1 SQVTM and CDR2 ANQGSEA. With 4 bases removed from V and 0 bases from J, the gap between germline ends came to 9 bases. The CDR3 loop spans 14 amino acids. Filled out from reference TRBV29-1 and TRBJ1-4, the complete variable domain reads SAVISQKPSRDICQRGTSLTIQCQVDSQVTMMFWYRQQPGQSLTLIATANQGSEATYESGFVIDKFPISRPNLTFSTLTVSNMSPEDSSIYLCSVVGGPTNEKLFFGSGTQLSVL.

The chain employs TRBV6-5 and TRBJ2-7, with D possibly matching TRBD2 (5 bases). Per germline, CDR1 MNHEY and CDR2 SVGAGI. Between the trimmed V and J ends, which lost 6 bases and 2 bases, there was a span of 11 bases. This CDR3 is 13 amino acids long. The CDR3 loop reads CASSPEGAYEQYV. CDR3 DNA sequence: TGTGCCAGCAGCCCCGAGGGCGCCTACGAGCAGTACGTC.

The V call is TRBV19, the J call TRBJ1-2; D is undetermined. Trimming shortened V by 1 base and J by 2 bases, and 8 bases separated the two germline ends. Germline V lookup: CDR1 LNHDA, CDR2 SQIVND (reference sequence). This CDR3 is 14 amino acids long. This CDR3 is CASSIVGRNYGYTF. The CDR3 bases are TGTGCCAGTAGTATAGTGGGCAGGAACTATGGCTACACCTTC.

This chain joins TRBV9 and TRBJ2-2; 11 bases map to TRBD2. The V and J ends lost 0 bases and 4 bases, in that order; junction bases with no gene match: 8. The length of the CDR3 is 18 residues. Germline loops: CDR1 SGDLS, CDR2 YYNGEE. CDR3 protein: CASSVVAGGPGGTGELFF. CDR3 nucleotides: TGTGCCAGCAGCGTAGTAGCGGGAGGGCCCGGGGGCACCGGGGAGCTGTTTTTT.

The rearrangement links TRBV2 to TRBJ2-7; the D gene is possibly TRBD2 (7 bases). V was trimmed by 6 bases and J by 2 bases, leaving 11 bases between them. CDR1 SNHLY and CDR2 FYNNEI come from the germline V gene. The CDR3 has 13 residues. CDR3 coding DNA: TGTGCCAGCAGGAGGGGGGGAACCTACGAGCAGTACGTC. It yields the protein CASRRGGTYEQYV.